The T cell receptor (beta chain) described here comes from a study of cytomegalovirus exposure and HLA in healthy donors. Both 60 Vbeta primers and 13 Jbeta primers went into the PCR. The protocol was immunoSEQ multiplex PCR, while the TCRdb copy is restricted to in-frame clones and leaves out a portion. The sample data list tens of thousands of clones. The CDR3 is 16 residues long. The V gene end was trimmed by 4 bases and the J gene end by 4 bases; junction bases not matched to a gene: 10. Germline V gives CDR1 SGHTA, CDR2 FQGNSA. This chain links TRBV7-2 with TRBJ1-5; 7 bases are shared with TRBD1. The sequenced sample was PBMCs. The clonotype was recovered from a woman aged 55-75 years in good health and CMV-seropositive. In DNA, the CDR3 is TGTGCCAGCAGCTCGACGGGCAGGGGGTTGAATCAGCCCCAGCATTTT. Protein product: CASSSTGRGLNQPQHF.